This T cell receptor (beta chain) came from a study of response to subunit inactivated influenza vaccine. CDR3 length equals 14 residues. The V gene lost 5 bases and the J gene lost 8 bases, with 18 bases spanning the gap. Points from the study as a whole: Authors suggested each seasonal influenza vaccination recruits few new T cells.

In its sample, this clonotype was seen many times. No antigen is known for it. Using its own MiXCR run on the RT-PCR reads, TCRdb lists one record per CDR3 protein. Among 490,000 or so distinct CDR3 sequences, less than 8% were seen once, and the ten largest hold approximately 13%. The source was PBMCs from blood, collected around 25 months after vaccination. The chain joins TRBV12-3 or TRBV12-4 to TRBJ1-2, with D tentatively TRBD1 (5 bases). The receptor was isolated from a man aged 45 to 75 who received an inactivated influenza vaccine. The DNA of the CDR3 is TGTGCCAGCAGTCCAACCGGGGGGGTTGAAGGCTACACCTTC. This gives the protein CASSPTGGVEGYTF.